This T cell receptor beta chain was identified in a study of blood T cells in healthy people across ages. PCR was performed a second time for roughly 6 to 12 cycles using a sample-barcoded 5' primer and a J-beta primer mix. TCRdb processed the 5' RACE reads anew with MiXCR; each CDR3 protein has one entry. The sample has roughly 830,000 distinct CDR3 sequences, under 80% seen once. Study-wide points: Estimated diversity, derived from one million T cells, was regarded as an underestimate. Both naive CD4+ cell counts and diversity were greater in long-lived donors than in aged donors. Possibly, changes in expanded clonotypes were confounded because donor CMV status was unknown.

As for this clonotype: Its matching antigen is unknown.

This CDR3 has 14 amino acids. V lost 2 bases and J 2 bases, leaving 6 bases between the germline ends. The germline CDR1 and CDR2 sequences are LGHNA and YSLEER. The sample was blood. The receptor comes from a man younger than 40 in good health. The rearrangement joins TRBV4-3 to TRBJ2-2; D is undetermined. CDR3 amino acids: CASSQLGNTGELFF. CDR3 sequence (DNA): TGCGCCAGCAGCCAATTGGGAAACACCGGGGAGCTGTTTTTT.